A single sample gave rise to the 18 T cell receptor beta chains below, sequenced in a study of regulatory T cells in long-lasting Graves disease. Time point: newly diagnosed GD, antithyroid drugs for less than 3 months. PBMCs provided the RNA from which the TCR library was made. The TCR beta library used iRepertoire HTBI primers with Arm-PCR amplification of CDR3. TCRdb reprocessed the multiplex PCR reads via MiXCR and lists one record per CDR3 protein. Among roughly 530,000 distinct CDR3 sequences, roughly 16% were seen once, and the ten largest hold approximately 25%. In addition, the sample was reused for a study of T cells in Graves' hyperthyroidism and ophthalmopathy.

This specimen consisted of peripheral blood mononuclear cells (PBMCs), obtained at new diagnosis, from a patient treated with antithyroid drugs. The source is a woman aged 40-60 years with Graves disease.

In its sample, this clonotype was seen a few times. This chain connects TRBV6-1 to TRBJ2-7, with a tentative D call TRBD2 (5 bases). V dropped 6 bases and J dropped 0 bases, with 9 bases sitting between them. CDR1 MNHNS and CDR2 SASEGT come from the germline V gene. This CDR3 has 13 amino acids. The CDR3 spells CASRGLASYEQYF. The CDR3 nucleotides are TGTGCCAGCAGAGGGCTAGCCTCCTACGAGCAGTACTTC.

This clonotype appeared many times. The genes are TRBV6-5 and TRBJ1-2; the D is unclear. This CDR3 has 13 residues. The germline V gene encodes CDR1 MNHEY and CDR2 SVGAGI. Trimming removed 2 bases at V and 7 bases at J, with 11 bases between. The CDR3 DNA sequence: TGTGCCAGCAGTTACCAGAGGGCAGTTGGCTACACCTTC. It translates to CASSYQRAVGYTF.

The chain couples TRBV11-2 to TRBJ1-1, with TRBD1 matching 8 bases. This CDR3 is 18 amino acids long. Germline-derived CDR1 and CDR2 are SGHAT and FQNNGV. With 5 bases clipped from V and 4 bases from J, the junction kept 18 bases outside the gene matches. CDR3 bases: TGTGCCAGCAGCAAAGGAGGTAGTCAGGGGGCAGTCAGCACTGAAGCTTTCTTT. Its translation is CASSKGGSQGAVSTEAFF.

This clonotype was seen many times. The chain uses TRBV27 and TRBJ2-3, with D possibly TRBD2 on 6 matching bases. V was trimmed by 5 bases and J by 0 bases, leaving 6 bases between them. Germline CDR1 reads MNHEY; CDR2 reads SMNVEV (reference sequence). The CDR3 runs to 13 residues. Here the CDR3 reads CASSAGSTDTQYF. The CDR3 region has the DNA TGTGCCAGCAGTGCGGGGAGCACAGATACGCAGTATTTT.

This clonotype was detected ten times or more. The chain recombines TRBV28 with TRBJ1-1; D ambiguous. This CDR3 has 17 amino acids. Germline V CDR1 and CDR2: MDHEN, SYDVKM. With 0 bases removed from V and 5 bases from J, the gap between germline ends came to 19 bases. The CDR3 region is CASSLCLLPPGKTEAFF. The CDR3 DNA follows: TGTGCCAGCAGTTTATGTCTTCTCCCACCCGGAAAAACTGAAGCTTTCTTT.

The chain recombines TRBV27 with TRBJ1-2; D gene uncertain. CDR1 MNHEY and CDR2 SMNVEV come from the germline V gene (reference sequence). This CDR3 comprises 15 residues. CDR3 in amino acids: CVAGSERIANYGYTF. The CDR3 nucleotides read TGTGTGGCAGGCAGCGAGCGTATAGCTAACTATGGCTACACCTTC.

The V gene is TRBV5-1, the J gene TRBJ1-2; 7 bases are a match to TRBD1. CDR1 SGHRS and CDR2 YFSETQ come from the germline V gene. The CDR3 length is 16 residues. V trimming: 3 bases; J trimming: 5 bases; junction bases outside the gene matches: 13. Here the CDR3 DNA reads TGCGCCAGCAGCTCTAGTACCGGGACAGAAGTTTATGGCTACACCTTC. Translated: CASSSSTGTEVYGYTF.

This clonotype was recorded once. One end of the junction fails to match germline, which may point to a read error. CDR3 protein: CAGSPGTGMRVGNTIYF. CDR3 in DNA: TGCGCCGGCAGCCCCGGGACAGGGATGCGGGTTGGAAACACCATATATTTT. The rearrangement links TRBV5-1 to TRBJ1-3; 9 bases are shared with TRBD1. CDR1 SGHRS and CDR2 YFSETQ come from the germline V gene. The CDR3 totals 17 residues.

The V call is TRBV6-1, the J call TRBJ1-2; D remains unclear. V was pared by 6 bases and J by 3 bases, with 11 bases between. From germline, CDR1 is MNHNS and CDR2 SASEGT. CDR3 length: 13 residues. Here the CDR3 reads CASSFDGDYGYTF. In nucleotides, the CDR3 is TGTGCCAGCAGCTTCGACGGAGACTATGGCTACACCTTC.

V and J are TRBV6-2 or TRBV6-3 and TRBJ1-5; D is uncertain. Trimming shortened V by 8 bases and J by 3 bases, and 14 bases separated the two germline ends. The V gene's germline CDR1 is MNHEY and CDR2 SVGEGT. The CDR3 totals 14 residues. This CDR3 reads CASDVYGVNQPQHF. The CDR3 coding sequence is TGTGCCAGCGACGTATACGGTGTCAATCAGCCCCAGCATTTT.

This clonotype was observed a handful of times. CDR3 protein: CASSSTPGQGDSPLHF. The CDR3 DNA reads as TGTGCCAGTAGTTCCACGCCGGGACAGGGTGATTCACCCCTCCACTTT. J is TRBJ1-6 and V is TRBV19; 9 bases map to TRBD1. From germline, CDR1 is LNHDA and CDR2 SQIVND (reference sequence). The length of the CDR3 is 16 residues. With 5 bases clipped from V and 8 bases from J, the junction kept 10 bases outside the gene matches.

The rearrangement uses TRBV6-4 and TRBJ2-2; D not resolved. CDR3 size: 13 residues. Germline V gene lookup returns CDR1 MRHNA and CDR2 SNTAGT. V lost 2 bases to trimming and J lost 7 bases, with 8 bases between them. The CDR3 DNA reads TGTGCCAGCAGTGACCGGACCTTCGGGGAGCTGTTTTTT. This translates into CASSDRTFGELFF.

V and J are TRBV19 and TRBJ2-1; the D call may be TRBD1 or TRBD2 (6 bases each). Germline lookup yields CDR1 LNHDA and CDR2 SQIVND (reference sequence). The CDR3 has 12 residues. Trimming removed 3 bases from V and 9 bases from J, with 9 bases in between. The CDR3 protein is CASSMGGSEQFF. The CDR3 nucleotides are TGTGCCAGTAGTATGGGGGGCAGTGAGCAGTTCTTC.

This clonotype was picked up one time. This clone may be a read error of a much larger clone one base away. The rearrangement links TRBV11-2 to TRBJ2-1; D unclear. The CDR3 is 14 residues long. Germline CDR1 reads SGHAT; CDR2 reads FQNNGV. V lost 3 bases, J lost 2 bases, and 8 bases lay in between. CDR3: CASSLRATYNEQFF. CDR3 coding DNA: TGTGCCAGCAGCTTGCGCGCCACCTACAATGAGCAGTTCTTC.

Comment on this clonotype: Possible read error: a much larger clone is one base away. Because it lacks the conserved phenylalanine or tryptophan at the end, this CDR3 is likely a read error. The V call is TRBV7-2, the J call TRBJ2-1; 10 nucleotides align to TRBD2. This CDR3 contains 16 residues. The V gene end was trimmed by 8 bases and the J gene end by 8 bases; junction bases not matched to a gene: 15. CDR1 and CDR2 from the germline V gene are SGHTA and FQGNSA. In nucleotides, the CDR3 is TGTGCCAGCTCACCACTAGCGGGGCCCGGTACCCATGAGCAGTTCTCC. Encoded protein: CASSPLAGPGTHEQFS.

In DNA, the CDR3 is TGTGCCAGCGGTCCCTCTCAGCCCCAGCATTTT. Its protein is CASGPSQPQHF. The chain recombines TRBV28 with TRBJ1-5, with D uncertain. V lost 8 bases to trimming and J lost 6 bases, with 8 bases between them. The CDR3 extends over 11 amino acids. CDR1 MDHEN and CDR2 SYDVKM come from the germline V gene.

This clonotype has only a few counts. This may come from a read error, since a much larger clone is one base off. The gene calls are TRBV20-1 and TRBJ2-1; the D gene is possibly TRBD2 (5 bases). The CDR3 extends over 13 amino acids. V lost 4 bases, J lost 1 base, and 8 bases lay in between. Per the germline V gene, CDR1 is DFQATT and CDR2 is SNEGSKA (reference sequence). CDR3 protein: CSATGDSYNEQFF. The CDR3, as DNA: TGCAGTGCTACCGGGGATTCCTACAATGAGCAGTTCTTC.

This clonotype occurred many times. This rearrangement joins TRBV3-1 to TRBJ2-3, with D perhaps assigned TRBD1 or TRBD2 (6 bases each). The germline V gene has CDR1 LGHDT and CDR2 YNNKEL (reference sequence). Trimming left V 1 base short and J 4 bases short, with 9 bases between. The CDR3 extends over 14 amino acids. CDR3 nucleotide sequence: TGTGCCAGCAGCCAAGTGGGGGGCCCAGATACGCAGTATTTT. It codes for CASSQVGGPDTQYF.